Included here is one T cell receptor (beta chain) sequence, with context. The antigen is not known. The PCR was carried out with 60 Vbeta primers and 13 Jbeta primers. Assay used: immunoSEQ multiplex PCR; TCRdb lists only in-frame clones, some missing. This table holds approximately 130,000 clones, approximately 72% found once. This sample is drawn from a study of cytomegalovirus exposure and HLA in healthy donors. Study outcomes and limitations: Cytomegalovirus association was assigned to 150 to 200 TCR beta chains. Most TCR beta V segments were productive about 90% or about 30% of the time in an earlier analysis.

This CDR3 is 15 amino acids long. Germline V gene data show CDR1 as WNHNN and CDR2 as SYGVQD (reference sequence). V lost 6 bases to trimming and J lost 3 bases, with 16 bases between them. This clonotype originated in a woman aged 45 to 65 in good health and CMV-seropositive. Sequenced input: PBMCs. This chain links TRBV10-1 with TRBJ2-3, with unresolved D. This CDR3 reads CASSAGRVLTDTQYF. The CDR3 DNA follows: TGCGCCAGCAGCGCCGGTAGAGTTTTGACAGATACGCAGTATTTT.